Listed here is a single T cell receptor beta chain. The V end lost 3 bases, the J end lost 1 base, and 6 bases lay between the germline ends. This CDR3 spans 13 amino acids. Germline CDR1 reads MGHRA; CDR2 reads YSYEKL. The data originate from a study of T-cell reconstitution after alpha-beta-depleted transplantation in children. Unique molecular identifiers were incorporated into the prepared TCRbeta library. One entry per CDR3 protein results from TCRdb running MiXCR on the PCR reads. Of 250,000 to 400,000 distinct CDR3 sequences in the sample, roughly 25% were seen once. The sample consisted of PBMCs, mostly from graft donor cells, taken 180 days after TCRalphabeta/CD19-depleted stem cell transplant. J is TRBJ1-1 and V is TRBV4-1; no firm D call. This clonotype was sampled from a male patient aged 10 to 17 who had a stem cell transplant for acute lymphoblastic leukemia, so the T cells may come from the graft donor. The CDR3 DNA reads as TGCGCCAGCAGCCACGTGGGGAACACTGAAGCTTTCTTT. Protein: CASSHVGNTEAFF.